This entry lists 20 T cell receptor beta chains sequenced from one sample in a study of identical twins. MiXCR was run by TCRdb on the 5' RACE reads, yielding one entry per CDR3 protein. The sample has 430,000 or so distinct CDR3 sequences, less than 25% seen once. The sample was also reused in another study, on T cells expressing NK-cell markers.

Sample: CD4+ T cells sorted from blood. These receptors originate from a woman aged 18-29 years in good health.

This clonotype was detected only a few times. The V and J genes are TRBV20-1 and TRBJ2-1, with D uncertain. With 6 bases removed from V and 6 bases from J, the gap between germline ends came to 6 bases. Germline V lookup: CDR1 DFQATT, CDR2 SNEGSKA (reference sequence). The length of the CDR3 is 10 residues. This CDR3 is CSAGPNEQFF. Here the CDR3 DNA reads TGCAGTGCCGGACCCAATGAGCAGTTCTTC.

The chain is built from TRBV10-2 and TRBJ1-2; 7 bases fit TRBD1. J gave up 4 bases and V 8 bases, and 4 bases lay outside the gene matches. Germline CDR1 reads WSHSY; CDR2 reads SAAADI. CDR3 size: 12 residues. CDR3 bases: TGCGCCAGCCGGGGGGACAGCTATGGCTACACCTTC. It yields the protein CASRGDSYGYTF.

This clonotype appeared a few times. The J gene is TRBJ1-5, the V gene TRBV12-3 or TRBV12-4; no firm D call. The length of the CDR3 is 14 residues. V lost 0 bases, J lost 1 base, and 4 bases lay in between. The CDR3 bases are TGTGCCAGCAGTTTAGCAACGAGCAATCAGCCCCAGCATTTT. Translating it yields CASSLATSNQPQHF.

CDR3 in DNA: TGCAGCGTTGTGTCTGGGTCCTATGGCTACACCTTC. This gives the protein CSVVSGSYGYTF. This chain connects TRBV29-1 to TRBJ1-2; D uncertain. The germline CDR1 and CDR2 sequences are SQVTM and ANQGSEA. V shed 4 bases and J shed 4 bases, with 10 bases lying between them. This CDR3 region has 12 residues. The variable domain in full, with the rest retrieved from reference TRBV29-1 and TRBJ1-2, is SAVISQKPSRDICQRGTSLTIQCQVDSQVTMMFWYRQQPGQSLTLIATANQGSEATYESGFVIDKFPISRPNLTFSTLTVSNMSPEDSSIYLCSVVSGSYGYTFGSGTRLTVV.

There are a few counts of this clonotype. The V call is TRBV27, the J call TRBJ2-4; tentative D call: TRBD1 (5 bases). The CDR3 runs 14 residues. V lost 6 bases to trimming and J lost 3 bases, with 12 bases between them. Germline-derived CDR1 and CDR2 are MNHEY and SMNVEV (reference sequence). The CDR3 DNA reads TGTGCCAGCAGCTCGGACACTATCAAAAACATTCAGTACTTC. Its protein is CASSSDTIKNIQYF.

In this sample, this clonotype turned up a few times. The CDR3 loop reads CASSSGGGLDEQYF. DNA for the CDR3: TGCGCCAGCAGCTCTGGGGGGGGGCTGGACGAGCAGTACTTC. The rearrangement links TRBV5-1 to TRBJ2-7; maybe TRBD2 (7 bases). Per germline, CDR1 SGHRS and CDR2 YFSETQ. CDR3 length equals 14 residues. V was cut by 3 bases and J by 5 bases, with 15 bases left in between. The whole variable domain, filled in from reference TRBV5-1 and TRBJ2-7, reads KAGVTQTPRYLIKTRGQQVTLSCSPISGHRSVSWYQQTPGQGLQFLFEYFSETQRNKGNFPGRFSGRQFSNSRSEMNVSTLELGDSALYLCASSSGGGLDEQYFGPGTRLTVT.

This clonotype has only a few counts. The chain combines TRBV6-5 with TRBJ2-3, with 7 positions matching TRBD2. Trimming cost V 6 bases and J 2 bases; bases outside gene matches: 26. Germline loops: CDR1 MNHEY, CDR2 SVGAGI. This CDR3 contains 21 residues. The CDR3 is CASRILTSGMERRWATDTQYF. CDR3 bases: TGTGCCAGCAGGATTCTGACCAGCGGGATGGAACGGAGGTGGGCCACAGATACGCAGTATTTT.

CDR3 bases: TGTGCCAGCAGTTTATCGGGACTAGCCTTTTCCGAGCAGTACTTC. It codes for CASSLSGLAFSEQYF. The chain uses TRBV27 and TRBJ2-7; TRBD2 matches at 9 bases. The length of the CDR3 is 15 residues. V gave up 0 bases and J gave up 6 bases; unmatched junction bases: 6. Per germline, CDR1 MNHEY and CDR2 SMNVEV (reference sequence).

This clonotype was counted a few times. This chain links TRBV7-8 with TRBJ2-3, with a possible D match to TRBD1 (5 bases). Deletions cut 0 bases from V and 2 bases from J, with 12 bases between. Germline CDR1 is SGHVS and CDR2 is FQNEAQ. This CDR3 has 16 amino acids. CDR3 sequence reads: CASSLARTSPTDTQYF. Here the CDR3 DNA reads TGTGCCAGCAGCTTAGCGAGGACAAGCCCCACAGATACGCAGTATTTT.

This clonotype has more than one count but fewer than ten. The chain carries TRBV30 and TRBJ2-3; D might be TRBD1 (5 bases). The CDR3 sequence is 14 residues long. Germline lookup yields CDR1 GTSNPN and CDR2 SVGIG (reference sequence). V was cut by 0 bases and J by 5 bases, with 12 bases left in between. The CDR3 here is CAWSVGSRGDTQYF. Here the CDR3 DNA reads TGTGCCTGGAGTGTAGGCAGTAGGGGAGATACGCAGTATTTT.

The chain joins TRBV6-1 to TRBJ2-7, with 9 nucleotides matching TRBD1. This CDR3 contains 15 residues. Germline CDR1 is MNHNS and CDR2 is SASEGT. V dropped 6 bases and J dropped 3; count of bases not matched to a gene: 9. The CDR3 bases are TGTGCCAGCAGACCCGGGGGACAGGGACTCTACGAGCAGTACTTC. Its protein is CASRPGGQGLYEQYF.

This clonotype has more than one count but fewer than ten. This chain connects TRBV25-1 to TRBJ1-6; D ambiguous. CDR1 MGHDK and CDR2 SYGVNS come from the germline V gene. V was clipped by 0 bases and J by 10 bases, with 10 bases between them. The CDR3 is 14 amino acids. DNA for the CDR3: TGTGCCAGCAGTGAATACCGGAGAGGGTCACCCCTCCACTTT. Translated, it gives CASSEYRRGSPLHF. The full variable domain, with the rest looked up from reference TRBV25-1 and TRBJ1-6, is EADIYQTPRYLVIGTGKKITLECSQTMGHDKMYWYQQDPGMELHLIHYSYGVNSTEKGDLSSESTVSRIRTEHFPLTLESARPSHTSQYLCASSEYRRGSPLHFGNGTRLTVT.

This clonotype came up a few times. V is TRBV6-1 and J is TRBJ2-2; D perhaps matches TRBD2 (5 bases). The germline CDR1 and CDR2 sequences are MNHNS and SASEGT. This CDR3 has 13 amino acids. Trimming cost V 6 bases and J 8 bases, with 13 bases left between them. In DNA form, the CDR3 reads TGTGCCAGCAGGACGCAGCGGCCTGGGGAGCTGTTTTTT. Translating it yields CASRTQRPGELFF.

This clonotype was seen more than once but under ten times. The chain combines TRBV20-1 with TRBJ1-1, with D perhaps matching TRBD1 (6 bases). The V gene's germline CDR1 is DFQATT and CDR2 SNEGSKA (reference sequence). This CDR3 contains 11 residues. The V end was cut by 5 bases, the J end by 10 bases, with 14 bases between. The CDR3: CSAGGSRGAFF. For the CDR3, the DNA is TGCAGTGCTGGGGGCTCCCGGGGAGCTTTCTTT.

This clonotype has just a few counts. The CDR3 protein is CASSLGGHPGNSPLHF. In DNA, the CDR3 is TGCGCCAGCAGCTTAGGCGGACACCCAGGAAATTCACCCCTCCACTTT. J is TRBJ1-6 and V is TRBV5-1; tentative D call: TRBD1 (5 bases). The V end was cut by 2 bases, the J end by 7 bases, with 16 bases between. The germline CDR1 and CDR2 sequences are SGHRS and YFSETQ. This CDR3 is 16 amino acids long.

This chain connects TRBV20-1 to TRBJ2-7; D remains unclear. Germline V gene sequence: CDR1 DFQATT, CDR2 SNEGSKA (reference sequence). The V gene lost 3 bases and the J gene lost 3 bases, with 3 bases spanning the gap. CDR3 length equals 10 residues. The CDR3 is CSASVYEQYF. CDR3 in DNA: TGCAGTGCTAGCGTCTACGAGCAGTACTTC.

The gene calls are TRBV11-1 and TRBJ1-1; D is uncertain. CDR3 length equals 18 residues. Germline CDR1 SGHAT, CDR2 FQDESV (reference sequence). Trimming cost V 1 base and J 1 base, with 19 bases left between them. The CDR3 loop is CASSLGRVTRLSNTEAFF. The CDR3 nucleotides read TGTGCCAGCAGCTTAGGAAGGGTAACTAGGCTTTCGAACACTGAAGCTTTCTTT. The full variable domain, its missing parts supplied by reference TRBV11-1 and TRBJ1-1, is EAEVAQSPRYKITEKSQAVAFWCDPISGHATLYWYRQILGQGPELLVQFQDESVVDDSQLPKDRFSAERLKGVDSTLKIQPAELGDSAMYLCASSLGRVTRLSNTEAFFGQGTRLTVV.

This clonotype has more than one count but fewer than ten. The chain employs TRBV9 and TRBJ1-2, with 8 bases aligning to TRBD1. The CDR3 is 15 amino acids. Germline assignment: CDR1 SGDLS and CDR2 YYNGEE. Unmatched junction bases numbered 6, after V lost 0 bases and J lost 5 bases. The CDR3 nucleotides read TGTGCCAGCAGCGTAGGAGTCAACAGGGGGTATGGCTACACCTTC. The encoded protein is CASSVGVNRGYGYTF.

The rearrangement joins TRBV27 to TRBJ2-4; weak D call: TRBD2 (7 bases). With 4 bases removed from V and 8 bases from J, the gap between germline ends came to 18 bases. The CDR3 is made up of 15 amino acids. CDR1 is MNHEY and CDR2 is SMNVEV in the germline V gene (reference sequence). The CDR3 sequence is CASSYGGRTLDIQYF. CDR3 nucleotide sequence: TGTGCCAGCAGTTACGGGGGGCGCACGTTGGACATTCAGTACTTC.

This chain uses TRBV7-3 with TRBJ1-1, with TRBD1 matching 9 bases. CDR1 is SGHTA and CDR2 is FQGTGA in the germline V gene. V dropped 5 bases and J dropped 0; count of bases not matched to a gene: 4. This CDR3 is 15 amino acids long. CDR3 in DNA: TGTGCCAGCAGCGTAGACAGGGGGTTGAACACTGAAGCTTTCTTT. This codes for CASSVDRGLNTEAFF.